This T cell receptor (beta chain) emerged from a study of T cell repertoires in cytomegalovirus infection. Across the whole study: CMV epitopes used comprised recently identified HLA-C-restricted ones and well-studied HLA-B-restricted ones. Carrying CMV and the relevant HLA type showed in public TCR beta signatures. Overall study results and limits: Summed frequency of shared TCR beta families picked out CMV carriers who also had the relevant HLA. HLA-C-restricted TCR beta clonotypes specific for CMV led the ex vivo response.

A note on this clonotype: Antigen specificity is unknown.

TCRdb independently ran MiXCR on the reads; one entry per CDR3 protein. The sample yields about 890,000 distinct CDR3 sequences, around 32% seen once. The junction had 10 bases not matched to a gene; V was cut back by 4 bases and J by 1 base. Germline loops: CDR1 PRHDT, CDR2 FYEKMQ (reference sequence). This CDR3 has 18 amino acids. The material sequenced was cultured CD8+ T cells from PBMCs, taken from culture after CMV antigen stimulation. The chain has TRBV13 and TRBJ2-1; 10 positions agree with TRBD2. This TCR derives from a human donor in good health (CMV status not recorded). Some clones in this sample may be carry-over from other donors' samples. Here the CDR3 reads CASSYSQRGGASYNEQFF. The CDR3 DNA reads as TGTGCCAGCAGCTACTCTCAGCGGGGGGGGGCATCCTACAATGAGCAGTTCTTC.